This TCR beta chain was found in a study of early stage breast cancer tumors (dated by TCRdb to the late 2010s). Regarding the research as a whole: Of the approximately 15 invasive breast tumors, eleven to twelve were found to be estrogen receptor-positive, progesterone receptor-positive and HER2-negative. Most of the 12 ER+/PR+/HER2- tumors were invasive ductal carcinomas, while the other four were invasive lobular carcinomas. The average read coverage per sample was roughly 10-fold. A total of 2 million to 3 million templates, representing some 1 million unique clonotypes, were detected across all samples.

Overall study results and their limits: Repertoires from blood and normal breast were more alike than repertoires from blood and tumor, and in about 90% of the 16 patients, comparing each tissue with blood separated tumor from normal. Enriched TCRB sequences shared across patients were mostly commonly generated sequences, unlikely to play an important role in the tumor microenvironment. Analysis by tumor subtype was prevented by the small cohort size. Chain pairing and functional markers such as CD4, CD8 and FOXP3 were not captured by bulk genomic DNA sequencing of unsorted cells. Compared with adjacent normal breast tissue, tumors had around 2.6-fold higher T cell density and higher clonality.

Dicing about 17-55 mg of tumor tissue typically gave a DNA yield of more than 2.5 ug. The study profiled bulk TCR beta-chain repertoires in matched peripheral blood, tumor and adjacent normal breast tissue taken from approximately 15 patients with early-stage breast cancer. Following resection, visually identified tumor tissue was excised and transferred into prechilled RNAlater. Using a TissueLyser II, about 17-50 mg of tumor tissue was diced and homogenized in RLTplus buffer with beta-mercaptoethanol and antifoaming agent. The Qiagen AllPrep DNA/RNA Mini kit was used to extract genomic DNA. In its sample, this clone was seen a few times. The specificity of this receptor is unknown. No per-base quality is available; no much larger clone lies one base away. Two independent genomic DNA replicates were amplified for each sample, with approximately 0.5 ug used for blood and about 1.5 ug for tumor or normal breast. Following the manufacturer's instructions, the ImmunoSeq Intro kit was used to carry out TCRB sequencing on genomic DNA. Multiplex PCR ran around 32 cycles with proprietary primers and spike-in control sequences for absolute quantification. Single-end 150-bp reads were used to sequence an 87-bp fragment covering the CDR3 and the flanking V and J genes. Each lane of an Illumina MiSeq using version 3.0 chemistry carried seven multiplexed samples, with two replicates per sample. As for how the authors treated the data: Raw data were processed with the vendor's proprietary pipeline, and both replicates were merged into a single result per sample. A clonotype was defined as productive rearrangements that share the same V-gene family, CDR3 amino acid sequence and J-gene segment. To compute clonality, the normalized Shannon entropy (Pielou evenness) of TCRB abundances was subtracted from 1. T cell density was estimated by dividing total templates by the number of input cells inferred from the DNA input amount. Recon, run with its default parameters, was used to estimate overall repertoire diversity and clonality. Tumor-enriched clonotypes were defined as having over 0.1% abundance in tumor and at least 32-fold higher abundance than in normal breast. TCRdb obtained this table from immuneACCESS and retained in-frame rearrangements with V and J assigned. These tables miss some clones; where compared with another copy, unresolved V genes account for less than half of the shortfall, and the remainder is unexplained. The V and J calls and clone size were taken over from that table, and D and trimming were inferred from the DNA. The sample table lists more than 3,000 clones, around 68% of them with a count of one. The ten largest make up more than 15% of the sample.

V and J lose 5 bases and 6 bases, and a span of 16 bases separates them. The CDR3 numbers 15 residues from cysteine through phenylalanine. Only the CDR3 part of the read is kept: 45 bases, read in frame from the first base. The germline V gene yields SGHVS for CDR1 and FNYEAQ for CDR2. The sample taken for sequencing was breast tumor tissue. This receptor chain uses TRBV7-6 and TRBJ1-4; no D segment can be confidently identified. This receptor was identified in a middle-aged person with breast cancer. The CDR3 region reads CASSPTDIKDEKLFF. The DNA sequence follows: TGTGCCAGCAGCCCCACGGATATAAAGGATGAAAAACTGTTTTTT.